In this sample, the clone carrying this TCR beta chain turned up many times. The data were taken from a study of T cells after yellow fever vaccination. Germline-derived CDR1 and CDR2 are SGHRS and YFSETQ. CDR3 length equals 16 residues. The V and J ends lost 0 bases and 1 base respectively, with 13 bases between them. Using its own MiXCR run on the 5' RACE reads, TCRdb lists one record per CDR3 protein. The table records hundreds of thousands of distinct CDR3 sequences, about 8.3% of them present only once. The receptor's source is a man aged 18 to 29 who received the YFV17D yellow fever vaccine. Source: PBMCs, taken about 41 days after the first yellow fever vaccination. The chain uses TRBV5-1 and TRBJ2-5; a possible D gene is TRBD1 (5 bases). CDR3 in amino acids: CASSLAQGSSQETQYF. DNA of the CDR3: TGCGCCAGCAGCTTGGCCCAGGGTAGCAGCCAAGAGACCCAGTACTTC. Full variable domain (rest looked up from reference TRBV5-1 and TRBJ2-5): KAGVTQTPRYLIKTRGQQVTLSCSPISGHRSVSWYQQTPGQGLQFLFEYFSETQRNKGNFPGRFSGRQFSNSRSEMNVSTLELGDSALYLCASSLAQGSSQETQYFGPGTRLLVL.